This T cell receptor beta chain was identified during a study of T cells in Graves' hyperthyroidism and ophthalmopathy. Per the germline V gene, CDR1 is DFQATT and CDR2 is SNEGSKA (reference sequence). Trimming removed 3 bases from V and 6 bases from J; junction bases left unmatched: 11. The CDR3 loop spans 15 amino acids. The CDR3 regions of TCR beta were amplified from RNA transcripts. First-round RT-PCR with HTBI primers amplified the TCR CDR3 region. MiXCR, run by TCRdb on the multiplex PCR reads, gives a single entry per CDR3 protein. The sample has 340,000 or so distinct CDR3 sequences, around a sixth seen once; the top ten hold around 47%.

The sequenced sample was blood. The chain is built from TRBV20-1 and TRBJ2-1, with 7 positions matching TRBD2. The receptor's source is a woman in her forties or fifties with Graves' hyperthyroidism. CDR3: CSARVRENLFNEQFF. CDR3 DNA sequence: TGCAGTGCTAGGGTGCGGGAGAACTTATTCAATGAGCAGTTCTTC.